This T cell receptor beta chain was recovered during a study of vaccination and CD4 T cells after COVID-19. Whole-study context: Overlapping SARS-CoV-2, HCoV-NL63, HCoV-OC43 and HCoV-229E spike peptides were used to stimulate cells.

Regarding this clonotype: Its target is unknown.

The Oncomine TCR Beta short-read assay sequenced DNA from cultured CD4+ T cells. TCRdb reprocessed the PCR reads with MiXCR, giving one entry per CDR3 protein. The top ten clones hold around 30% of a sample with over 8,500 distinct CDR3 sequences, about 32% of them seen once. Treatment described: approximately nine-day PBMC culture with coronavirus spike peptide pools or control peptides (ViraFEST assay). The CDR3 is made up of 15 amino acids. V was pared by 4 bases and J by 6 bases, with 17 bases between. CDR1 and CDR2 (germline): SGHRS, YFSETQ. This chain uses TRBV5-1 with TRBJ2-1, with a tentative D call TRBD2 (7 bases). The sequenced sample was cultured CD4+ T cells from blood. The sequence was obtained from a human donor with COVID-19. The CDR3: CASSRGGDTFNEQFF. CDR3 in DNA: TGCGCCAGCAGCCGAGGGGGGGATACTTTCAATGAGCAGTTCTTC.